A selection of T cell receptor beta chains follows, all from one sample in a study of persistence of HIV-infected CD4 T cells. Using immunoSEQ multiplex PCR, the repertoire was profiled, and TCRdb retains in-frame clones only, with some absent. The repertoire includes about 43,000 clones, around 78% of them detected once, and 14% sits in the top ten. The antigens for these receptors are not known. The sequencing used CD4+ T cells sorted from PBMCs after roughly 18-hour stimulation, collected from a patient who received antiretroviral therapy. The receptors derive from an adult man with HIV who was CMV-seropositive. Each CDR3 is given with its conserved first and last residue. Each record gives: CDR3 length, J gene, clone size, D gene, V gene, CDR3 protein, CDR3 DNA. The D gene is left open where the match is weak. Not all rows give a size; the values are once, few, many and, for expanded clones, a class.

12,TRBJ2-7,.,.,TRBV6-5,CASSLKRGEQYF,TGTGCCAGCAGTCTCAAGAGGGGCGAGCAGTACTTC
12,TRBJ1-2,once,.,TRBV5-6,CASRGRAYGYTF,TGTGCCAGCAGGGGCAGGGCCTACGGCTACACCTTC
15,TRBJ1-1,.,TRBD1,TRBV28,CATSETGTRSTEAFF,TGTGCCACCTCCGAGACAGGGACTCGGAGCACTGAAGCTTTCTTT
15,TRBJ2-7,.,TRBD2,TRBV7-7,CASSPGTSASHEQYF,TGTGCTAGCAGCCCAGGGACTAGCGCTTCCCACGAGCAGTACTTC
15,TRBJ2-7,.,.,TRBV15,CATSPGTSSPYEQYF,TGTGCCACCAGCCCAGGGACATCTTCTCCCTACGAGCAGTACTTC
13,TRBJ1-4,few,.,TRBV7-3,CASSLSAGEKLFF,TGTGCCAGCAGCTTATCGGCGGGGGAAAAACTGTTTTTT
13,TRBJ1-1,.,.,TRBV5-1,CASSSPRNTEAFF,TGCGCCAGCAGCAGTCCCAGGAACACTGAAGCTTTCTTT
17,TRBJ1-2,.,.,TRBV15,CATSRDIGEKRGDGYTF,TGTGCCACCAGCAGAGATATAGGGGAAAAGAGGGGAGATGGCTACACCTTC
14,TRBJ2-5,.,TRBD1,TRBV7-9,CASSTGAPVVVQYF,TGTGCCAGCAGCACAGGGGCCCCGGTCGTGGTCCAGTACTTC
16,TRBJ2-3,.,TRBD2,TRBV4-1,CASSSRGDSGAHTQYF,TGCGCCAGCAGCTCAAGAGGGGATAGCGGGGCACATACGCAGTATTTT
13,TRBJ1-2,.,.,TRBV9,CASSVGAQIGYTF,TGTGCCAGCAGCGTAGGGGCGCAAATTGGCTACACCTTC
15,TRBJ2-1,.,TRBD1,TRBV10-1,CASSESETGSNEQFF,TGCGCCAGCAGTGAGTCTGAGACAGGGTCTAATGAGCAGTTCTTC
13,TRBJ1-5,.,.,TRBV6-5,CASSYGGNQPQHF,TGTGCCAGCAGTTACGGGGGCAATCAGCCCCAGCATTTT
15,TRBJ1-1,.,.,TRBV5-1,CASRRTSALNTEAFF,TGCGCCAGCAGACGGACATCAGCCTTGAACACTGAAGCTTTCTTT
14,TRBJ2-1,.,.,TRBV30,CAWSVQGLNNEQFF,TGTGCCTGGAGTGTGCAGGGTCTTAACAATGAGCAGTTCTTC
15,TRBJ1-5,once,TRBD1,TRBV19,CASQPGTGGNQPQHF,TGTGCCAGTCAGCCCGGGACAGGGGGCAATCAGCCCCAGCATTTT
11,TRBJ2-7,.,TRBD1,TRBV30,CASGTGFEQYF,TGTGCCTCCGGGACAGGGTTCGAGCAGTACTTC
16,TRBJ2-2,.,.,TRBV19,CASRNGLSGNTGELFF,TGTGCCAGTAGAAACGGGCTCTCGGGTAACACCGGGGAGCTGTTTTTT
15,TRBJ1-2,.,.,TRBV19,CASSIDGPAPYGYTF,TGTGCCAGTAGTATAGATGGGCCAGCGCCCTATGGCTACACCTTC
14,TRBJ1-4,.,.,TRBV7-9,CASSPGAVGEKLFF,TGTGCCAGCAGCCCAGGGGCGGTCGGGGAAAAACTGTTTTTT
14,TRBJ1-2,.,.,TRBV19,CASSIDRGSSRANF,TGTGCCAGTAGTATAGATCGAGGGTCGTCCAGGGCGAACTTC
16,TRBJ2-1,.,TRBD1,TRBV11-3,CASSPWTGDFYNEQFF,TGTGCCAGCAGCCCATGGACAGGGGACTTTTACAATGAGCAGTTCTTC
14,TRBJ1-1,few,.,TRBV19,CASSIDLESFEAFF,TGTGCCAGTAGTATAGATCTGGAGTCTTTTGAAGCTTTCTTT
14,TRBJ2-7,.,.,TRBV2,CASSEQRNPGEQYF,TGTGCCAGCAGTGAACAGAGGAACCCGGGGGAGCAGTACTTC
11,TRBJ2-7,.,.,TRBV20-1,CSAGRGYEQYF,TGCAGTGCAGGCAGGGGTTACGAGCAGTACTTC
20,TRBJ2-7,.,TRBD1,TRBV9,CASSAHTYTPGTGATYEQYF,TGTGCCAGCAGCGCACACACTTACACCCCCGGGACAGGGGCCACCTACGAGCAGTACTTC
14,TRBJ2-6,.,.,TRBV15,CATSRDSGANVLTF,TGTGCCACCAGCAGAGACTCTGGGGCCAACGTCCTGACTTTC
15,TRBJ1-5,.,TRBD1,TRBV18,CASSPDRGLGQPQHF,TGTGCCAGCTCACCTGACAGGGGGCTTGGACAGCCCCAGCATTTT
14,TRBJ2-4,few,.,TRBV15,CATSREGRGNIQYF,TGTGCCACCAGCAGAGAGGGGCGCGGGAACATTCAGTACTTC